The T cell receptor (beta chain) described here comes from a study of T cell responses to AZD1222 COVID-19 vaccine. General study results and limits: Once two AZD1222 doses were given, Spike-specific TCR breadth and depth went up. Seropositivity was recorded at baseline in only 6 or 7 AZD1222 recipients. Spike was spanned by vaccine-associated CD4 TCRs, with dominance at 160-218 and 743-854.

The repertoire was sequenced with immunoSEQ multiplex PCR; TCRdb's copy has only in-frame clones and lacks some. The sample has 100,000 to 150,000 clones, more than 75% seen once. This CDR3 spans 11 amino acids. CDR1 is SQVTM and CDR2 is ANQGSEA in the germline V gene. Pooled in the analysis were second doses at about 4 or about 12 weeks. In the case of this clone: Its antigen is unknown.

The source material was peripheral blood, sampled 28 days after the second AZD1222 dose. The clonotype was recovered from an adult who received the AZD1222 COVID-19 vaccine. The chain uses TRBV29-1 and TRBJ2-7; 7 bases map to TRBD2. CDR3 in DNA: TGCGCGACGGCGGGGGCCTACGAGCAGTACTTC. The encoded protein is CATAGAYEQYF.